This T cell receptor (beta chain) was profiled in a study of human T cells and chemical hapten exposure. Time point defined: patch test 1, 2 weeks after DPC sensitization. Treatment: therapeutic diphenylcyclopropenone sensitization with weekly scalp DPC. MiXCR, applied by TCRdb to the RACE reads, yields one record per CDR3 protein. The sample contains approximately 340,000 distinct CDR3 sequences, 6% to 8.5% of which appear only once. The CDR3 loop spans 15 amino acids. V shed 4 bases, J shed 5 bases, and the junction held 7 bases outside the gene matches. Per germline, CDR1 SGHDN and CDR2 FVKESK. The input for sequencing was whole blood, taken in connection with sensitization to the hapten diphenylcyclopropenone (DPC). The sequence was obtained from a woman under 30 with alopecia areata. Some clones in this sample may be carry-over from other donors' samples. This chain connects TRBV14 to TRBJ2-5; the match to TRBD2 covers 10 bases. The CDR3 loop reads CASSPRASGGETQYF. In DNA form, the CDR3 reads TGTGCCAGCAGCCCCCGTGCTAGCGGGGGCGAGACCCAGTACTTC.